This is a list of T cell receptor beta chains from one sample in a study of T-cell reconstitution after alpha-beta-depleted transplantation in children. TCRdb called the PCR reads again in MiXCR, with one record for every CDR3 protein. This sample has around 700,000 distinct CDR3 sequences, with around 12% found just once. Source: PBMCs, taken before TCRalphabeta/CD19-depleted stem cell transplant. The receptors shown here come from a girl aged 2-15 years with congenital amegakaryocytic thrombocytopenia, due to receive a stem cell transplant. Each CDR3 is given with its conserved first and last residue. D genes are given only for firm matches. Part of the rows lack a size; the others show once, few, many or a class for expanded clones.

>16|TRBV5-5|-|TRBJ1-4|many
TGTGCCAGCAGACAACTCCCCGGGACTGGAAATGAAAAACTGTTTTTT
CASRQLPGTGNEKLFF
>13|TRBV14|-|TRBJ2-5|few
TGTGCCAGCAGCGGTTTCGACCAAGAGACCCAGTACTTC
CASSGFDQETQYF
>14|TRBV7-2|-|TRBJ2-1|many
TGTGCCACCATCGCGCGCCTCCACTACAATGAGCAGTTCTTC
CATIARLHYNEQFF
>18|TRBV11-2|-|TRBJ2-1|few
TGTGCCAGCAGCTTAGGGGGGTTCTTCGAGTTAGGCTACAATGAGCAGTTCTTC
CASSLGGFFELGYNEQFF
>14|TRBV13|-|TRBJ2-1|many
TGTGCCAGCAGCTCCCCTCATTTACCCCATGAGCAGTTCTTC
CASSSPHLPHEQFF
>13|TRBV5-5|-|TRBJ2-7|many
TGTGCCAGCAGATCAGACCCCTCCTACGAGCAGTACTTC
CASRSDPSYEQYF
>14|TRBV12-3/TRBV12-4|-|TRBJ1-5|-
TGTGCCAGCAGTTTTTCGAATAGCAATCAGCCCCAGCATTTT
CASSFSNSNQPQHF
>13|TRBV28|-|TRBJ2-7|many
TGTGCCTGCTGTTCGAGTACCACCTACGAGCAGTACTTC
CACCSSTTYEQYF
>16|TRBV4-1|-|TRBJ2-1|-
TGCGCCAGCAGCCAAGAAAGAGCGGAGGGTGACAATGAGCAGTTCTTC
CASSQERAEGDNEQFF
>16|TRBV5-1|-|TRBJ2-3|few
TGCGCCAGCAGCTTGGTGGCTAGCCTCAAACTTGATACGCAGTATTTT
CASSLVASLKLDTQYF
>14|TRBV5-1|-|TRBJ1-1|-
TGCGCCAGCAGCCCTAGGCAGGGGAGAACTGAAGCTTTCTTT
CASSPRQGRTEAFF
>15|TRBV7-6|TRBD1|TRBJ2-7|-
TGTGCCAGCAGCATGAGAGAGGGACAGGGGTTCGAGCAGTACTTC
CASSMREGQGFEQYF
>16|TRBV15|TRBD2|TRBJ2-1|-
TGTGCCACCAGCAGGTTTAGCGGGATTGAGCTTCGTGAGCAGTTCTTC
CATSRFSGIELREQFF
>14|TRBV7-6|-|TRBJ2-2|few
TGTGCCAGCAGCTTCGGACTGGGGACCGGGGAGCTGTTTTTT
CASSFGLGTGELFF
>15|TRBV4-1|-|TRBJ1-5|-
TGCGCCAGCAGCCAATTAGGGGCAAGCAATCAGCCCCAGCATTTT
CASSQLGASNQPQHF
>13|TRBV20-1|-|TRBJ2-5|many
TGCAGTACAAGCAGACAGATACAAGAGACCCAGTACTTC
CSTSRQIQETQYF
>15|TRBV5-1|TRBD2|TRBJ2-1|many
TGCGCCAGCAGCTTGGTAGCGGGAGTGTCGAATGAGCAGTTCTTC
CASSLVAGVSNEQFF
>13|TRBV29-1|-|TRBJ1-2|many
TGCAGCGTTGATCCCCGCGGGGGAAGTGGCTACACCTTC
CSVDPRGGSGYTF